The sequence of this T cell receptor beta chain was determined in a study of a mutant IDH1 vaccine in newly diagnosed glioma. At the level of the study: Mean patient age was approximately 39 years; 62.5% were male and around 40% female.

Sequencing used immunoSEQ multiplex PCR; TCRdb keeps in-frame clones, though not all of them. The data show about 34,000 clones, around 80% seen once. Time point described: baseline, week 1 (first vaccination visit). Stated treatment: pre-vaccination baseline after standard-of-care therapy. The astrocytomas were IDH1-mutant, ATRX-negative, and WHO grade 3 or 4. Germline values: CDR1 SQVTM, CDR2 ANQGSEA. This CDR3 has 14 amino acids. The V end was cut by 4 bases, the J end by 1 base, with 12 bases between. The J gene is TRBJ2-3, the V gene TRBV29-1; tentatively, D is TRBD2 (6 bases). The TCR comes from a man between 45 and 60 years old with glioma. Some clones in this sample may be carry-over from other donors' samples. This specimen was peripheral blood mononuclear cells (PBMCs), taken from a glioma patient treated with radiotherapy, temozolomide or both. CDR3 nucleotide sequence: TGCAGCGTTGCTCCGGGACTCCGCACAGATACGCAGTATTTT. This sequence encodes CSVAPGLRTDTQYF.